A selection of T cell receptor beta chains follows, all from one sample in a study of cytomegalovirus exposure and HLA in healthy donors. Assay used: immunoSEQ multiplex PCR; TCRdb lists only in-frame clones, some missing. This table holds 65,000 to 85,000 clones, approximately 79% found once. Material for sequencing was PBMCs. All receptors come from a woman aged 35 to 49 in good health and CMV-seropositive. Each CDR3 is given with its conserved first and last residue.

J: TRBJ1-2; V: TRBV6-1; CDR3: CASSEEQGARGYTF
J: TRBJ1-4; V: TRBV5-1; CDR3: CASSLAPPGTNEKLFF
J: TRBJ2-4; V: TRBV2; CDR3: CASRELPNTLNLAKNIQYF
J: TRBJ2-3; V: TRBV5-1; CDR3: CASSLGLAGGRFTDTQYF
J: TRBJ2-1; V: TRBV29-1; CDR3: CSATGDGGNEQFF
J: TRBJ2-3; V: TRBV10-3; CDR3: CAISGGLAGDTQYF
J: TRBJ1-1; V: TRBV6-1; CDR3: CASCEQGMNTEAFF
J: TRBJ2-6; V: TRBV15; CDR3: CATSSEDRLAGANVLTF
J: TRBJ2-7; V: TRBV5-4; CDR3: CASSRSGGAEDEQYF
J: TRBJ2-2; V: TRBV6-4; CDR3: CASSDSGQHTGELFF
J: TRBJ2-1; V: TRBV6-5; CDR3: CASSRGEEVYNEQFF
J: TRBJ2-7; V: TRBV7-9; CDR3: CASSLVRGGLAQTYEQYF
J: TRBJ2-6; V: TRBV27; CDR3: CASSSGRASGANVLTF
J: TRBJ1-1; V: TRBV7-9; CDR3: CASSLVGGGTEAFF
J: TRBJ2-6; V: TRBV2; CDR3: CASSAAGSGANVLTF
J: TRBJ2-7; V: TRBV7-2; CDR3: CASSLNLPGYEQYF
J: TRBJ2-7; V: TRBV6-1; CDR3: CASSERGLEQYF
J: TRBJ2-7; V: TRBV18; CDR3: CASSPPGLVSSDEQYF
J: TRBJ2-5; V: TRBV5-1; CDR3: CASIGGLASETQYF
J: TRBJ1-5; V: TRBV6-6; CDR3: CASTPRGTGHNQPQHF
J: TRBJ1-5; V: TRBV5-4; CDR3: CASSPPTDRLSQPQHF
J: TRBJ2-1; V: TRBV5-6; CDR3: CASSFYSGYNEQFF
J: TRBJ1-5; V: TRBV2; CDR3: CASQATYSNQPQHF
J: TRBJ2-1; V: TRBV5-1; CDR3: CASSLYQGAEEQFF
J: TRBJ2-1; V: TRBV14; CDR3: CASSHQARVVSGNEQFF
J: TRBJ2-1; V: TRBV29-1; CDR3: CSVAGLAGVSYNEQFF
J: TRBJ2-7; V: TRBV18; CDR3: CASSSSSGGANYEQYF
J: TRBJ2-1; V: TRBV9; CDR3: CASSARDLTNEQFF
J: TRBJ1-2; V: TRBV29-1; CDR3: CSVEAPGGSYTF
J: TRBJ2-7; V: TRBV5-1; CDR3: CASSLYGGGADEQYF
J: TRBJ2-5; V: TRBV6-1; CDR3: CASSEKRGKGETQYF
J: TRBJ2-7; V: TRBV30; CDR3: CAWSAQPHEQYF
J: TRBJ2-2; V: TRBV25-1; CDR3: CASSDSTGRRSGELFF
J: TRBJ2-7; V: TRBV6-1; CDR3: CASSVGDSRFSYEQYF
J: TRBJ1-4; V: TRBV2; CDR3: CASRAQTGVEEKLFF
J: TRBJ2-7; V: TRBV7-9; CDR3: CASSLLTGSEQYF
J: TRBJ1-6; V: TRBV6-1; CDR3: CASRSQGNSPLHF
J: TRBJ1-4; V: TRBV6-5; CDR3: CASRGQHWPNEKLFF
J: TRBJ2-7; V: TRBV12-5; CDR3: CASGLYRGSSYEQYF
J: TRBJ2-7; V: TRBV10-3; CDR3: CAISDDTLYEQYF
J: TRBJ2-1; V: TRBV9; CDR3: CASSPEGQSAYNEQFF
J: TRBJ2-7; V: TRBV9; CDR3: CASSVDRVSYEQYF
J: TRBJ2-7; V: TRBV6-5; CDR3: CASRPGQGTPYEQYF
J: TRBJ1-4; V: TRBV6-1; CDR3: CATTLADGVREKLFF
J: TRBJ2-6; V: TRBV11-2; CDR3: CAWSRGRSAGANVLTF
J: TRBJ1-2; V: TRBV29-1; CDR3: CSVSGQNYGYTF
J: TRBJ2-6; V: TRBV5-4; CDR3: CASSLGRGIGANVLTF
J: TRBJ2-1; V: TRBV30; CDR3: CAWSLAGGEQFF
J: TRBJ1-6; V: TRBV19; CDR3: CASTPGQASSPLHF
J: TRBJ2-6; V: TRBV30; CDR3: CAREAGANVLTF
J: TRBJ1-4; V: TRBV5-1; CDR3: CASSLDRRTGGAGEKLFF
J: TRBJ1-2; V: TRBV6-1; CDR3: CASSTPGGRNYGYTF
J: TRBJ1-1; V: TRBV23-1; CDR3: CASSQSLGNWRGNTEAFF
J: TRBJ2-5; V: TRBV10-3; CDR3: CAISERERETQYF
J: TRBJ2-7; V: TRBV7-2; CDR3: CASSPQRGSGSPHEQYF
J: TRBJ2-7; V: TRBV6-1; CDR3: CASSEALLSGRGEQYF
J: TRBJ2-3; V: TRBV5-4; CDR3: CASSPVGGVDTQYF
J: TRBJ2-7; V: TRBV29-1; CDR3: CSVLGLDEQYF